One sample yielded the 27 T cell receptor beta chains listed below, sequenced in a study of blood T cell repertoires in COVID-19. Clones were sequenced by immunoSEQ multiplex PCR, and TCRdb holds only the in-frame ones, with some missing. Among under 250,000 clones listed, approximately 89% were seen once. Sequencing was performed on peripheral blood. The source of these receptors is a woman aged 25 to 39 with COVID-19, enrolled during active disease.

This chain uses TRBV30 with TRBJ1-1; D might be TRBD1 (5 bases). Germline assignment: CDR1 GTSNPN and CDR2 SVGIG (reference sequence). The CDR3 is 15 residues long. Trimming took off 1 base at V and 4 bases at J, with 16 bases between the two ends. The CDR3 sequence is CAWSGWRGTGTEAFF. CDR3 nucleotide sequence: TGTGCCTGGAGTGGGTGGCGGGGGACGGGCACTGAAGCTTTCTTT.

J is TRBJ2-5 and V is TRBV10-2, with D unresolved. V shed 4 bases and J shed 4 bases, with 13 bases lying between them. CDR1 is WSHSY, CDR2 SAAADI, per germline. There are 14 residues in the CDR3. CDR3 DNA: TGCGCCAGCAGTGCGCTGGCCAGGCGAGAGACCCAGTACTTC. Residues: CASSALARRETQYF.

V and J are TRBV7-9 and TRBJ2-1, with TRBD2 identical over 8 bases. CDR1 is SEHNR and CDR2 is FQNEAQ in the germline V gene (reference sequence). Losses at the gene ends were 0 bases for V and 0 bases for J; bases not matched to a gene: 7. The CDR3 sequence is 18 residues long. CDR3 sequence reads: CASSLARGVYYSYNEQFF. The CDR3 DNA is TGTGCCAGCAGCTTAGCGCGGGGGGTGTACTACTCCTACAATGAGCAGTTCTTC.

This clone was detected only a few times. This chain uses TRBV6-2 or TRBV6-3 with TRBJ2-1; 8 bases line up with TRBD1. V shed 7 bases, J shed 9 bases, and the junction held 8 bases outside the gene matches. The CDR3 contains 13 residues. Germline lookup yields CDR1 MNHEY and CDR2 SVGEGT. The DNA of the CDR3 is TGTGCCAGCAACCCTGACAGGGGAGGTGAGCAGTTCTTC. It specifies CASNPDRGGEQFF.

This chain uses TRBV4-2 with TRBJ2-7, with TRBD2 identical over 7 bases. The junction had 9 bases not matched to a gene; V was cut back by 1 base and J by 0 bases. The CDR3 sequence is 17 residues long. Germline-derived CDR1 and CDR2 are LGHNA and YNFKEQ. Written as DNA, the CDR3 is TGTGCCAGCAGCCAAGTAGGTGGGGGGGAACTCTCCTACGAGCAGTACTTC. The encoded protein is CASSQVGGGELSYEQYF.

V gene TRBV30 combines with J gene TRBJ2-1; TRBD2 matches at 10 bases. The V gene's germline CDR1 is GTSNPN and CDR2 SVGIG (reference sequence). This CDR3 comprises 15 residues. J lost 5 bases, V lost 0 bases, and 4 bases had no gene match. The DNA for the CDR3 is TGTGCCTGGAGTGTAGGCAGCGGGAGGGACAATGAGCAGTTCTTC. Protein: CAWSVGSGRDNEQFF.

V gene TRBV19 combines with J gene TRBJ1-1, with TRBD1 identical over 7 bases. The germline V gene has CDR1 LNHDA and CDR2 SQIVND (reference sequence). Germline trimming cut 10 bases from V and 3 bases from J; bases unmatched to any gene: 8. The CDR3 is 13 residues long. The CDR3 region has the DNA TGTGCCACCCTCGGGACAGATCACACTGAAGCTTTCTTT. This codes for CATLGTDHTEAFF.

This chain links TRBV6-5 with TRBJ1-2; D unresolved. V gave up 2 bases and J gave up 4 bases, with 17 bases separating them. The CDR3 has 16 residues. Germline loops: CDR1 MNHEY, CDR2 SVGAGI. In nucleotides, the CDR3 is TGTGCCAGCAGTTACGCCCCCGACCCGGAGGCCTATGGCTACACCTTC. Translation gives CASSYAPDPEAYGYTF.

This chain links TRBV15 with TRBJ2-3; the D gene is possibly TRBD2 (6 bases). Looked up from germline, CDR1 is LNHNV and CDR2 is YYDKDF (reference sequence). V was cut by 5 bases and J by 0 bases, with 18 bases left in between. The CDR3 totals 17 residues. The CDR3 protein is CATSERESRFSTDTQYF. The CDR3 DNA sequence: TGTGCCACCAGCGAACGGGAGTCAAGGTTTAGCACAGATACGCAGTATTTT.

DNA for the CDR3: TGTGCCAGAGAGGTCCGGCGCGAGATCCTCCCCCCCTGCTCCTACGAGCAGTACGTC. This sequence encodes CAREVRREILPPCSYEQYV. V gene TRBV3-1 (or the pseudogene TRBV3-2) combines with J gene TRBJ2-7; D is undetermined. The germline gives CDR1 LGHDT, CDR2 YNNKEL (reference sequence). CDR3 length: 19 residues. V was clipped by 9 bases and J by 0 bases, with 30 bases between them.

The rearrangement uses TRBV6-7 and TRBJ2-7, with TRBD1 identical over 8 bases. TRBV6-7 is treated as an ORF (open reading frame) with a function not yet certain. J gave up 1 base and V 0 bases, and 5 bases lay outside the gene matches. The CDR3 contains 16 residues. DNA for the CDR3: TGTGCCAGCAGTTACTCGAAAGGACAGGGTTCCTACGAGCAGTACTTC. Translated: CASSYSKGQGSYEQYF.

J is TRBJ1-5 and V is TRBV27, with TRBD1 matching 11 bases. The trim removed 4 bases at V and 3 bases at J, leaving 14 bases unmatched. There are 19 residues in the CDR3. CDR1 is MNHEY, CDR2 SMNVEV, per germline (reference sequence). CDR3 protein: CASSSTVRDRGFFNQPQHF. In DNA, the CDR3 is TGTGCCAGCAGTTCCACGGTCCGGGACAGGGGGTTTTTCAATCAGCCCCAGCATTTT.

The chain combines TRBV30 with TRBJ1-1; 7 nucleotides align to TRBD1. V lost 7 bases and J lost 4; bases outside the gene matches: 9. CDR1 and CDR2 (germline): GTSNPN, SVGIG (reference sequence). The CDR3 spans 13 residues. As DNA, the CDR3 is TGTGCCTCGACGCGACAGGGTAGCACTGAAGCTTTCTTT. It yields the protein CASTRQGSTEAFF.

The CDR3 protein is CASSLTLTNEKLFF. The CDR3 coding sequence is TGCGCCAGCAGCTTGACTCTAACTAATGAAAAACTGTTTTTT. The gene calls are TRBV5-1 and TRBJ1-4; D is unresolved. The CDR3 sequence is 14 residues long. CDR1 and CDR2 from the germline V gene are SGHRS and YFSETQ. Trimming shortened V by 1 base and J by 1 base, and 5 bases separated the two germline ends.

J is TRBJ1-4 and V is TRBV6-5, with TRBD1 as a possible D gene (6 bases). Germline CDR1 reads MNHEY; CDR2 reads SVGAGI. Between the trimmed V and J ends, which lost 6 bases and 3 bases, there was a span of 14 bases. The CDR3 contains 15 residues. The DNA of the CDR3 is TGTGCCAGCAGACGTACAGGGCCCTCTAATGAAAAACTGTTTTTT. Protein: CASRRTGPSNEKLFF.

The chain links TRBV4-1 to TRBJ1-2, with 8 bases lining up with TRBD1. In germline, CDR1 is MGHRA, CDR2 YSYEKL. V was pared by 1 base and J by 2 bases, with 6 bases of the junction left unmatched. The CDR3 is 16 residues long. The CDR3 nucleotides are TGCGCCAGCAGCCAAGTCCCCAGGGGGCCCAACTATGGCTACACCTTC. Its protein product is CASSQVPRGPNYGYTF.

This clone was recorded a few times. The CDR3 sequence is CASSSRLGGDEQFF. DNA for the CDR3: TGTGCCAGCAGTTCTCGACTAGGAGGTGATGAGCAGTTCTTC. V is TRBV6-2 or TRBV6-3 and J is TRBJ2-1; D may be TRBD2 (6 bases). There are 14 residues in the CDR3. Trimming removed 4 bases from V and 8 bases from J, with 15 bases in between. CDR1 is MNHEY and CDR2 is SVGEGT in the germline V gene.

The chain carries TRBV5-5 and TRBJ2-5; D is unclear. Per the germline V gene, CDR1 is SGHKS and CDR2 is YYEKEE (reference sequence). This CDR3 comprises 13 residues. The V and J ends lost 2 bases and 2 bases respectively, with 7 bases between them. The CDR3 loop is CASSLHEQETQYF. The CDR3, as DNA: TGTGCCAGCAGCTTACATGAACAAGAGACCCAGTACTTC.

The V and J genes are TRBV7-2 and TRBJ2-3, with 7 nucleotides matching TRBD1. This CDR3 spans 15 amino acids. The ends lost 0 bases at V and 6 bases at J; junction bases unmatched: 6. From germline, CDR1 is SGHTA and CDR2 FQGNSA. CDR3 nucleotides: TGTGCCAGCAGCTTAGCGAGGGGGCTTTCGGATACGCAGTATTTT. Translation: CASSLARGLSDTQYF.

This clone was seen only once. The chain joins TRBV7-2 to TRBJ2-1; 7 bases are a match to TRBD1. Germline trimming cut 5 bases from V and 10 bases from J; bases unmatched to any gene: 11. Germline CDR1 and CDR2: SGHTA and FQGNSA. The CDR3 consists of 14 residues. The CDR3 sequence: CASSPQTGLREQFF. The CDR3 DNA is TGTGCCAGCAGCCCGCAGACAGGGCTGAGAGAGCAGTTCTTC.

This clone came up many times. The rearrangement uses TRBV9 and TRBJ1-1, with 10 bases aligning to TRBD1. CDR3 length equals 16 residues. Germline V CDR1 and CDR2: SGDLS, YYNGEE. V was pared by 3 bases and J by 4 bases, with 9 bases of the junction left unmatched. The CDR3 sequence is CASSGSRDRGSTEAFF. DNA of the CDR3: TGTGCCAGCAGCGGGTCGAGGGACAGGGGAAGCACTGAAGCTTTCTTT.

V and J are TRBV18 and TRBJ2-2; 10 bases align to TRBD1. The CDR3 has 15 residues. The V gene end was trimmed by 4 bases and the J gene end by 3 bases; junction bases not matched to a gene: 2. The V gene's germline CDR1 is KGHSH and CDR2 LQKENI. The DNA of the CDR3 is TGTGCCAGCTCACAAGGGACAGGGGACACCGGGGAGCTGTTTTTT. Translated: CASSQGTGDTGELFF.

The chain has TRBV29-1 and TRBJ1-2; a possible D gene is TRBD1 (5 bases). The V gene lost 0 bases and the J gene lost 8 bases, with 16 bases spanning the gap. Germline V gives CDR1 SQVTM, CDR2 ANQGSEA. The CDR3 runs 14 residues. The CDR3 DNA reads TGCAGCGTTGAAGATCTCACGGGGGAATACGGCTACACCTTC. The encoded protein is CSVEDLTGEYGYTF.

The chain uses TRBV7-9 and TRBJ1-2, with D possibly TRBD1 on 5 matching bases. V lost 1 base and J lost 8, with 11 bases in between. This CDR3 is built from 13 residues. Germline V gene data show CDR1 as SEHNR and CDR2 as FQNEAQ (reference sequence). The CDR3 protein is CASSLVQGGGYTF. In nucleotides, the CDR3 is TGTGCCAGCAGCTTAGTGCAGGGTGGCGGCTACACCTTC.

The chain joins TRBV6-2 or TRBV6-3 to TRBJ1-5; D might be TRBD1 (5 bases). Germline lookup yields CDR1 MNHEY and CDR2 SVGEGT. V lost 6 bases and J lost 3, with 12 bases in between. The length of the CDR3 is 14 residues. CDR3 bases: TGTGCCAGCAGCAACGACAGAATCAATCAGCCCCAGCATTTT. This encodes CASSNDRINQPQHF.

The chain is built from TRBV5-4 and TRBJ2-6; 7 bases are a match to TRBD1. CDR3 length: 17 residues. After removal of 6 bases from V and 0 bases from J, the junction contained 9 bases not matched to a gene. Germline CDR1 reads SGHNT; CDR2 reads YYREEE (reference sequence). This CDR3 is CASTLPGQNSGANVLTF. For the CDR3, the DNA is TGTGCCAGCACGCTTCCGGGACAGAACTCTGGGGCCAACGTCCTGACTTTC.

The V call is TRBV19, the J call TRBJ1-5, with 8 bases identical to TRBD1. This CDR3 is 14 amino acids long. Germline V CDR1 and CDR2: LNHDA, SQIVND (reference sequence). J gave up 6 bases and V 7 bases, and 8 bases lay outside the gene matches. The CDR3 nucleotides read TGTGCCAGTACCAGGACAGGGTTTGGTCAGCCCCAGCATTTT. Translating it yields CASTRTGFGQPQHF.